The entry that follows covers one TCR beta chain sequence. Its antigen remains unknown. The assay was immunoSEQ multiplex PCR, and TCRdb's table has in-frame clones only and misses some. The sample has tens of thousands of clones, 80% to 90% seen once; the top ten hold 22%. Germline V CDR1 and CDR2: MNHNY, SVGAGI (reference sequence). This CDR3 is 16 amino acids long. The ends were cut back, 7 bases at V and 5 bases at J, with 22 bases in the middle. Noted time point: blood 2 weeks post-SBRT. Treatment: 15 Gy SBRT to primary tumor, nephrectomy 4 weeks later. This sample stems from a study of radiation and T cells in renal cell carcinoma. Study-wide results and limits: From baseline, blood top tumor clonotypes peaked at 2 weeks post-radiation.

The clonotype originates from a woman in her fifties or sixties with renal cell carcinoma. This chain joins TRBV6-6 and TRBJ2-3; D is possibly TRBD1 or TRBD2 (5 bases each). Sample: blood, taken from a patient whose treatment included radiotherapy and nephrectomy. This chain's CDR3 is CASTDPSREPGDTQYF. CDR3 DNA sequence: TGTGCCAGCACTGACCCCAGCAGGGAGCCGGGAGATACGCAGTATTTT.